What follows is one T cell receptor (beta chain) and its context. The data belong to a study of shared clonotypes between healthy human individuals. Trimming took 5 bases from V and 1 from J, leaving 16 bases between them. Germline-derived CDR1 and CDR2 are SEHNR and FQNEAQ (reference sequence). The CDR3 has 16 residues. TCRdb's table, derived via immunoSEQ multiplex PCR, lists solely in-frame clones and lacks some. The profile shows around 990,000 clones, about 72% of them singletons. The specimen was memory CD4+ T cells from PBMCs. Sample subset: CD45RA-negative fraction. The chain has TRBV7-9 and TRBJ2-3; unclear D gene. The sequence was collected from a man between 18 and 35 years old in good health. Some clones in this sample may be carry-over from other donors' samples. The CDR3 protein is CASSRSSGSGTDTQYF. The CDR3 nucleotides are TGTGCCAGCAGCCGGAGTTCGGGTTCTGGCACAGATACGCAGTATTTT.